This T cell receptor (beta chain) was observed in a study of blood T cells in healthy people across ages. The germline V gene has CDR1 SGHTA and CDR2 FQGNSA. V lost 5 bases and J lost 4; bases outside the gene matches: 7. The CDR3 has 14 residues. The authors ran a second PCR of about 6 to 11 cycles using a sample-barcoded 5' primer and a J-beta primer mix. TCRdb independently ran MiXCR on the 5' RACE reads; one entry per CDR3 protein. The table has around 1,900,000 distinct CDR3 sequences, roughly 43% seen once. Sequenced material: blood. The genes are TRBV7-2 and TRBJ1-2; 7 nucleotides line up with TRBD1. The source is a human donor in good health. The CDR3 reads CASSRPGQSYGYTF. CDR3 bases: TGTGCCAGCAGCCGTCCGGGACAGAGCTATGGCTACACCTTC. Full variable domain (outside the CDR3, taken from reference TRBV7-2 and TRBJ1-2): GAGVSQSPSNKVTEKGKDVELRCDPISGHTALYWYRQSLGQGLEFLIYFQGNSAPDKSGLPSDRFSAERTGGSVSTLTIQRTQQEDSAVYLCASSRPGQSYGYTFGSGTRLTVV.